This T cell receptor beta chain was identified during a study of blood T cell repertoires in COVID-19. Study-wide background: Samples came from the United States, Italy and Spain, spanning acute and convalescent COVID-19. Sample material is recorded as cDNA or gDNA derived from T cells, B-cell-depleted T cells, or PBMCs.

Original methodology: For nucleated cells, counts were estimated from reference gene primer amplification. Clones were sequenced by immunoSEQ multiplex PCR, and TCRdb holds only the in-frame ones, with some missing. V, J and clone size were drawn from that table, and D and trimming were deduced from the DNA. This sample yields some 49,000 clones, of which approximately 91% are seen a single time; more than 5.5% belongs to the top ten. The CDR3 sequence is 14 residues long. CDR1 is MNHNY and CDR2 is SVGAGI in the germline V gene (reference sequence). The germline V and J ends were trimmed by 9 bases and 5 bases, with 19 bases remaining between them.

Material: peripheral blood. This sequence was found in a man aged 45-65 years with active COVID-19. The V and J genes are TRBV6-6 and TRBJ1-2, with TRBD1 as a possible D gene (5 bases). CDR3 loop: CASHPGTEGYGYTF. The CDR3 DNA follows: TGTGCCAGTCACCCCGGGACTGAGGGGTATGGCTACACCTTC.